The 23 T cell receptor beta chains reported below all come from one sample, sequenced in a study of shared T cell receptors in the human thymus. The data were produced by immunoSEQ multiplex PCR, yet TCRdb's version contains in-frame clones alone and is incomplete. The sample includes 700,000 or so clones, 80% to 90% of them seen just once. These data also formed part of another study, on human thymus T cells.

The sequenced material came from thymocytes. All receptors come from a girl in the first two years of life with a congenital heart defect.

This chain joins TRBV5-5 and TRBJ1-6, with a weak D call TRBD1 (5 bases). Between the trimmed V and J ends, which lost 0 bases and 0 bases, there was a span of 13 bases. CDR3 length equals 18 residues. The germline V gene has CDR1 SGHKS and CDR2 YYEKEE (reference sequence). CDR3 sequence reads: CASSLGRQGSSYNSPLHF. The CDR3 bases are TGTGCCAGCAGCTTGGGCCGTCAGGGAAGCTCCTATAATTCACCCCTCCACTTT.

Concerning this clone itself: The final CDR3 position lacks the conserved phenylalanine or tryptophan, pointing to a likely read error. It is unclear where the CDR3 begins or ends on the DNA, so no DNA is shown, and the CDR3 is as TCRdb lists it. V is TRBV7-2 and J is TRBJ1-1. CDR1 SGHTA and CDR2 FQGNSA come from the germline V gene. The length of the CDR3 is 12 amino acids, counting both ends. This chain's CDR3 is CASSLVDKGGLG.

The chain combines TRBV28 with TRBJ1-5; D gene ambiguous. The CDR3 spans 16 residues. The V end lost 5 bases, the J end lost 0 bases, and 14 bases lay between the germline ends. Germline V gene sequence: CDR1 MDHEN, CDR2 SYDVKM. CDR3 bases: TGTGCCAGCAGTCAATACCGGGATTCTAGCAATCAGCCCCAGCATTTT. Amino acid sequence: CASSQYRDSSNQPQHF.

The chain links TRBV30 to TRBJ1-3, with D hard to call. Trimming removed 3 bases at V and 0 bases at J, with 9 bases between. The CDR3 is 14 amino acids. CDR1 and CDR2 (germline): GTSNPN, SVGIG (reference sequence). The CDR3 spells CAWRPRSSGNTIYF. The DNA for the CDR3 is TGTGCCTGGAGACCACGGAGCTCTGGAAACACCATATATTTT.

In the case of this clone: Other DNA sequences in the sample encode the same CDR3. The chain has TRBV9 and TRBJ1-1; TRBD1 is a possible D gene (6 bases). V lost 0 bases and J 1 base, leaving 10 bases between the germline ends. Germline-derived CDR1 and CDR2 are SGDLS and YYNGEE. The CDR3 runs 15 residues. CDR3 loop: CASSVGRGTNTEAFF. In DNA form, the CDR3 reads TGTGCCAGCAGCGTAGGCAGGGGAACGAACACTGAAGCTTTCTTT. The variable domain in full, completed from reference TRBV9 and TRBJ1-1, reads DSGVTQTPKHLITATGQRVTLRCSPRSGDLSVYWYQQSLDQGLQFLIQYYNGEERAKGNILERFSAQQFPDLHSELNLSSLELGDSALYFCASSVGRGTNTEAFFGQGTRLTVV.

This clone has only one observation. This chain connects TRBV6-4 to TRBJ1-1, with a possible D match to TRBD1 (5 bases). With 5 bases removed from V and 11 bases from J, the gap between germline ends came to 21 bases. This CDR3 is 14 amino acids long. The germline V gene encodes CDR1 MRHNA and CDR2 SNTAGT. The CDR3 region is CASSPSGGGSGAFF. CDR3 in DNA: TGTGCCAGCAGTCCAAGCGGGGGTGGCTCCGGGGCTTTCTTT.

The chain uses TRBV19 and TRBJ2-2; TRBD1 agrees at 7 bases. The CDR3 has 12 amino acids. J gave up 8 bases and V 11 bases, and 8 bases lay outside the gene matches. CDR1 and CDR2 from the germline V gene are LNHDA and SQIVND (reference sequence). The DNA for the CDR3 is TGTGCCGTAGGGGGCTGGAGGGGGGAGCTGTTTTTT. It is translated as CAVGGWRGELFF. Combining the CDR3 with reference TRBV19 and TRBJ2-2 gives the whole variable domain DGGITQSPKYLFRKEGQNVTLSCEQNLNHDAMYWYRQDPGQGLRLIYYSQIVNDFQKGDIAEGYSVSREKKESFPLTVTSAQKNPTAFYLCAVGGWRGELFFGEGSRLTVL.

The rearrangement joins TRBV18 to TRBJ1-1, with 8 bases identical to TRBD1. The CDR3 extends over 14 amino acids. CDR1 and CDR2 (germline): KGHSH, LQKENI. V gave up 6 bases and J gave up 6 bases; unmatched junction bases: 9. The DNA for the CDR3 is TGTGCCAGCTCTCAACGCCCGACAGGGGCTGAAGCTTTCTTT. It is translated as CASSQRPTGAEAFF.

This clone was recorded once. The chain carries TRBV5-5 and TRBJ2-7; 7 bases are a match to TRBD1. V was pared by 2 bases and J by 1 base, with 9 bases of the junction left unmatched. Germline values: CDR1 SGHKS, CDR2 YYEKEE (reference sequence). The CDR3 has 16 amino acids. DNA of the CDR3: TGTGCCAGCAGCTTACGGGGACAGCGTCCATCCTACGAGCAGTACTTC. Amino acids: CASSLRGQRPSYEQYF.

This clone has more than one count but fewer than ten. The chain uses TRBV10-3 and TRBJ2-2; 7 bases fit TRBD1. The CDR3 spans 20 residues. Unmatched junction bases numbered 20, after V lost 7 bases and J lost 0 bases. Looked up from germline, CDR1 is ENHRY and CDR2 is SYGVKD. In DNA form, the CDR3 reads TGTGCCATCACCGAAGGGGGCCGGGACAGAGCTGACTCGAACACCGGGGAGCTGTTTTTT. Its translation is CAITEGGRDRADSNTGELFF.

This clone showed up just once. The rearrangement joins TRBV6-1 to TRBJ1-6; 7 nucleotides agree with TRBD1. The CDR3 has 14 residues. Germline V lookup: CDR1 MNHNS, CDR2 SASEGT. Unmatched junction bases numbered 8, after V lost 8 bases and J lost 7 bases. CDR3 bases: TGTGCCAGCGCACACAGGGGATGCAATTCACCCCTCCACTTT. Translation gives CASAHRGCNSPLHF.

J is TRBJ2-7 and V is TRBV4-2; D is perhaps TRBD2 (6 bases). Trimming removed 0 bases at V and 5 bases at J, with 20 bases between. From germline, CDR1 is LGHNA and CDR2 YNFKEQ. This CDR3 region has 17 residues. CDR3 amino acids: CASSQEGEATAANEQYF. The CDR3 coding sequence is TGTGCCAGCAGCCAAGAGGGGGAGGCGACCGCCGCCAACGAGCAGTACTTC.

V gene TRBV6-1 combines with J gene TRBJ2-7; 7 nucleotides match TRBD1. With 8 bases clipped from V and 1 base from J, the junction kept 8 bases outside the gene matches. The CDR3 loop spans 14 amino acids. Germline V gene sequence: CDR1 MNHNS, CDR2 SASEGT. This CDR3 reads CASQRTGDSYEQYF. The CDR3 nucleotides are TGTGCCAGCCAGCGGACAGGAGATTCCTACGAGCAGTACTTC.

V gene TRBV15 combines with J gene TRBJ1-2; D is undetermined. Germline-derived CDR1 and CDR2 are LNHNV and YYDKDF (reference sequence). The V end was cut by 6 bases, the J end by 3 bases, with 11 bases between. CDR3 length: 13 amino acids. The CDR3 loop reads CATRDASYYGYTF. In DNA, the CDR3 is TGTGCCACCAGAGATGCGTCCTACTATGGCTACACCTTC. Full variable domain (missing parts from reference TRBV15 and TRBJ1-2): DAMVIQNPRYQVTQFGKPVTLSCSQTLNHNVMYWYQQKSSQAPKLLFHYYDKDFNNEADTPDNFQSRRPNTSFCFLDIRSPGLGDTAMYLCATRDASYYGYTFGSGTRLTVV.

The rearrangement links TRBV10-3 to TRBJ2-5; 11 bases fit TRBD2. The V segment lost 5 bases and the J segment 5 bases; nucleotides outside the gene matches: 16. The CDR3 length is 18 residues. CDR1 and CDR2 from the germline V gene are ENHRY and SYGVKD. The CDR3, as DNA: TGTGCCATCAGTCTTAGCGGGGGGGCCCCCCTGAGGTGGGAGACCCAGTACTTC. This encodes CAISLSGGAPLRWETQYF.

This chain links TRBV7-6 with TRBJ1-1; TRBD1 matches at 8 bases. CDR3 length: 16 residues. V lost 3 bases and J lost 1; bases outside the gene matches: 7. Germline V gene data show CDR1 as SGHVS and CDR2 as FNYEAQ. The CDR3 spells CASSLGSGGGNTEAFF. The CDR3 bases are TGTGCCAGCAGCTTGGGCTCAGGGGGCGGGAACACTGAAGCTTTCTTT.

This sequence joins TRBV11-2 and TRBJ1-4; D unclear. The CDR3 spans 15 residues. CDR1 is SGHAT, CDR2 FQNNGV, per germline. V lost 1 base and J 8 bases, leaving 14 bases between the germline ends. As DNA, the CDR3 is TGTGCCAGCAGCTTAGGGGAGGGTGGATTGGAAAAACTGTTTTTT. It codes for CASSLGEGGLEKLFF.

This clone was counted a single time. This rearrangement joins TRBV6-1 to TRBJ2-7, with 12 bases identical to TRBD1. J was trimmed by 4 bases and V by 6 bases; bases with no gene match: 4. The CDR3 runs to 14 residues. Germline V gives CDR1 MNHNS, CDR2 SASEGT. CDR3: CASSKGQGAYEQYF. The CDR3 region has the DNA TGTGCCAGCAGCAAGGGACAGGGGGCTTACGAGCAGTACTTC.

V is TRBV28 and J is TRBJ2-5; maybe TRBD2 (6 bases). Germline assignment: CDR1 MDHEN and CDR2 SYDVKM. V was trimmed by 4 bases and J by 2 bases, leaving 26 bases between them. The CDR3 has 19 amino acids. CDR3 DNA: TGTGCCAGCAGTTCCCCGGTTGAGCCCCGCGGAGGGCGACAAGAGACCCAGTACTTC. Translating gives CASSSPVEPRGGRQETQYF.

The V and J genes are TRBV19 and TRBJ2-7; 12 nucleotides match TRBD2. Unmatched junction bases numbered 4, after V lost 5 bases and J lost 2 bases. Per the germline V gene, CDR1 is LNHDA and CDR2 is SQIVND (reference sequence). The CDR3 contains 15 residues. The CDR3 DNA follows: TGTGCCAGTAGTCCGTGGACTAGCGGGGCCTACGAGCAGTACTTC. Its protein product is CASSPWTSGAYEQYF. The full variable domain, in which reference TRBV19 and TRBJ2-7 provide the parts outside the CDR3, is DGGITQSPKYLFRKEGQNVTLSCEQNLNHDAMYWYRQDPGQGLRLIYYSQIVNDFQKGDIAEGYSVSREKKESFPLTVTSAQKNPTAFYLCASSPWTSGAYEQYFGPGTRLTVT.

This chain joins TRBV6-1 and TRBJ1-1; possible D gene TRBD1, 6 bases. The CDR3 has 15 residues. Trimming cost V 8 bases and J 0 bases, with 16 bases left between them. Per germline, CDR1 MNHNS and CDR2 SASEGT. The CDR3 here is CASYPWTELNTEAFF. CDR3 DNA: TGTGCCAGCTATCCCTGGACAGAACTGAACACTGAAGCTTTCTTT.

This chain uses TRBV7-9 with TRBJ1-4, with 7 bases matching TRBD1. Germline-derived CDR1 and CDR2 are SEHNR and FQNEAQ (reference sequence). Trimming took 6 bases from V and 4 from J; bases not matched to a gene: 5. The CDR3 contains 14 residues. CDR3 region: CASRDNRGNEKLFF. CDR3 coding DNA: TGTGCCAGCAGGGATAACAGGGGTAATGAAAAACTGTTTTTT.

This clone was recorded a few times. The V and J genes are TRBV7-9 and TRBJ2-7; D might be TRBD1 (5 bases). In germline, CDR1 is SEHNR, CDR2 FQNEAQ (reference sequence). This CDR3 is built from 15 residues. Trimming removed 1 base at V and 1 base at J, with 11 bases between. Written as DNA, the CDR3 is TGTGCCAGCAGCTTAGACCAGGGTCTTTCCTACGAGCAGTACTTC. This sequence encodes CASSLDQGLSYEQYF.